These 31 T cell receptor beta chains were all obtained from the same sample, sequenced in a study of OX40 agonist ivuxolimab in advanced cancers. Some clones are missing from TCRdb's copy, which holds only in-frame ones; the method was immunoSEQ multiplex PCR. The sample gives around 70,000 clones, 70% to 90% of which show up once; over 0.75% is in the top ten. Sequencing was performed on CD4+ or CD8+ T cells sorted from blood, taken in a trial of the OX40 agonist ivuxolimab. Receptor source: an adult with an advanced solid tumor such as melanoma, head and neck, liver or kidney cancer.

V gene TRBV28 combines with J gene TRBJ2-3; D remains ambiguous. This CDR3 is built from 12 residues. CDR1 MDHEN and CDR2 SYDVKM come from the germline V gene. Trimming removed 6 bases from V and 5 bases from J, with 9 bases in between. The CDR3 DNA is TGTGCCAGCAGGCCGAGAATAGATACGCAGTATTTT. Translation gives CASRPRIDTQYF.

This clone was seen only once. The chain joins TRBV7-9 to TRBJ2-7, with D unclear. V lost 2 bases, J lost 4 bases, and 6 bases lay in between. The CDR3 spans 12 residues. Germline V gives CDR1 SEHNR, CDR2 FQNEAQ (reference sequence). The CDR3 sequence: CASSLTSYEQYF. As DNA, the CDR3 is TGTGCCAGCAGCTTAACAAGTTACGAGCAGTACTTC.

The chain couples TRBV28 to TRBJ1-2; D is unclear. The CDR3 length is 13 residues. Trimming left V 6 bases short and J 8 bases short, with 16 bases between. Germline values: CDR1 MDHEN, CDR2 SYDVKM. CDR3 DNA sequence: TGTGCCAGCAGGGCTCTTCGAAGTGGAGGCTACACCTTC. Protein sequence: CASRALRSGGYTF.

The chain is built from TRBV19 and TRBJ2-5; TRBD2 aligns across 12 bases. The V segment lost 11 bases and the J segment 5 bases; nucleotides outside the gene matches: 9. Per the germline V gene, CDR1 is LNHDA and CDR2 is SQIVND (reference sequence). The CDR3 runs to 14 residues. The CDR3 spells CAVASGRAGETQYF. CDR3 in DNA: TGTGCCGTTGCTAGCGGGAGGGCCGGCGAGACCCAGTACTTC.

The J gene is TRBJ1-2, the V gene TRBV19; a possible D gene is TRBD1 (6 bases). Germline V gene lookup returns CDR1 LNHDA and CDR2 SQIVND (reference sequence). The CDR3 runs 15 residues. V lost 6 bases and J 8 bases, leaving 22 bases between the germline ends. The CDR3 DNA is TGTGCCAGTAGAAAAGGGGGGGCGCAGGGAGGCGGCTACACCTTC. It translates to CASRKGGAQGGGYTF. Looking up the rest from reference TRBV19 and TRBJ1-2 gives the full variable domain: DGGITQSPKYLFRKEGQNVTLSCEQNLNHDAMYWYRQDPGQGLRLIYYSQIVNDFQKGDIAEGYSVSREKKESFPLTVTSAQKNPTAFYLCASRKGGAQGGGYTFGSGTRLTVV.

This chain connects TRBV7-9 to TRBJ2-3; 7 positions match TRBD1. The CDR3 sequence is 15 residues long. Germline CDR1 is SEHNR and CDR2 is FQNEAQ (reference sequence). After removal of 0 bases from V and 2 bases from J, the junction contained 2 bases not matched to a gene. CDR3 protein: CASSLAQGTTDTQYF. The CDR3 DNA follows: TGTGCCAGCAGCTTAGCACAGGGGACCACAGATACGCAGTATTTT. The complete variable domain, with remaining parts taken from reference TRBV7-9 and TRBJ2-3, reads DTGVSQNPRHKITKRGQNVTFRCDPISEHNRLYWYRQTLGQGPEFLTYFQNEAQLEKSRLLSDRFSAERPKGSFSTLEIQRTEQGDSAMYLCASSLAQGTTDTQYFGPGTRLTVL.

The gene calls are TRBV4-2 and TRBJ2-1; 14 bases agree with TRBD2. Germline CDR1 reads LGHNA; CDR2 reads YNFKEQ. Trimming at V came to 1 base and at J to 6 bases, leaving 2 bases not matched to a gene. The CDR3 is 16 residues long. This chain's CDR3 is CASSQGLAGGPNEQFF. The CDR3 coding sequence is TGTGCCAGCAGCCAAGGACTAGCGGGAGGGCCCAATGAGCAGTTCTTC.

The chain couples TRBV7-2 to TRBJ2-5, with 7 nucleotides matching TRBD1. This CDR3 has 14 amino acids. CDR1 is SGHTA and CDR2 is FQGNSA in the germline V gene. Unmatched junction bases numbered 6, after V lost 6 bases and J lost 2 bases. Here the CDR3 DNA reads TGTGCCAGCAGGATGACAGGGAGACAAGAGACCCAGTACTTC. This translates into CASRMTGRQETQYF.

The chain joins TRBV28 to TRBJ1-2; D remains ambiguous. This CDR3 is built from 14 residues. Germline-derived CDR1 and CDR2 are MDHEN and SYDVKM. V was pared by 10 bases and J by 5 bases, with 20 bases between. The CDR3: CATRYGLPPYGYTF. Here the CDR3 DNA reads TGTGCCACACGTTACGGCCTTCCCCCTTATGGCTACACCTTC.

The chain is built from TRBV5-1 and TRBJ2-3; 10 positions agree with TRBD2. The junction had 9 bases not matched to a gene; V was cut back by 3 bases and J by 5 bases. Germline loops: CDR1 SGHRS, CDR2 YFSETQ. The CDR3 consists of 16 residues. CDR3: CASSSNLAGVVDTQYF. As DNA, the CDR3 is TGCGCCAGCAGCTCCAATCTAGCGGGAGTGGTAGATACGCAGTATTTT.

The V and J genes are TRBV2 and TRBJ2-6; D gene unclear. The CDR3 spans 16 residues. CDR1 is SNHLY, CDR2 FYNNEI, per germline. V gave up 4 bases and J gave up 0 bases, with 10 bases separating them. The chain's CDR3 is CASSGGLRSGANVLTF. The CDR3, as DNA: TGTGCCAGCAGTGGCGGCTTGCGCTCTGGGGCCAACGTCCTGACTTTC.

The chain is built from TRBV5-1 and TRBJ2-5; the match to TRBD1 covers 9 bases. The CDR3 has 15 residues. V dropped 4 bases and J dropped 1; count of bases not matched to a gene: 5. Germline values: CDR1 SGHRS, CDR2 YFSETQ. The chain's CDR3 is CASSRQGGSQETQYF. The CDR3 region has the DNA TGCGCCAGCAGCCGACAGGGGGGGAGCCAAGAGACCCAGTACTTC.

The rearrangement uses TRBV5-1 and TRBJ2-3; D is unresolved. CDR1 and CDR2 (germline): SGHRS, YFSETQ. The CDR3 covers 11 residues. The V end was cut by 5 bases, the J end by 3 bases, with 4 bases between. The DNA of the CDR3 is TGCGCCAGCAGGTCGACAGATACGCAGTATTTT. The encoded protein is CASRSTDTQYF.

V is TRBV19 and J is TRBJ2-3, with TRBD1 identical over 11 bases. Unmatched junction bases numbered 7, after V lost 5 bases and J lost 6 bases. This CDR3 contains 15 residues. Germline assignment: CDR1 LNHDA and CDR2 SQIVND (reference sequence). CDR3 protein: CASSARDRGMDTQYF. CDR3 in DNA: TGTGCCAGTAGTGCACGGGACAGGGGGATGGATACGCAGTATTTT.

The V gene is TRBV19, the J gene TRBJ2-3; D ambiguous. The length of the CDR3 is 13 residues. With 3 bases removed from V and 2 bases from J, the gap between germline ends came to 6 bases. Germline V lookup: CDR1 LNHDA, CDR2 SQIVND (reference sequence). The CDR3, as DNA: TGTGCCAGTAGTATTCAGGCCACAGATACGCAGTATTTT. Amino acid sequence: CASSIQATDTQYF.

The rearrangement uses TRBV5-4 and TRBJ2-5; TRBD2 matches at 10 bases. J lost 5 bases, V lost 3 bases, and 7 bases had no gene match. CDR3 length: 15 residues. The germline CDR1 and CDR2 sequences are SGHNT and YYREEE (reference sequence). The CDR3 loop reads CASSYTSGIWETQYF. As DNA, the CDR3 is TGTGCCAGCAGCTACACTAGCGGGATATGGGAGACCCAGTACTTC.

The gene calls are TRBV18 and TRBJ1-4; D is unclear. The V end lost 1 base, the J end lost 6 bases, and 6 bases lay between the germline ends. The CDR3 is 13 amino acids. CDR1 and CDR2 from the germline V gene are KGHSH and LQKENI. The CDR3, as DNA: TGTGCCAGCTCACCACGCAGAGATGAAAAACTGTTTTTT. This codes for CASSPRRDEKLFF.

The chain uses TRBV27 and TRBJ1-5; TRBD1 matches 7 bases. Germline values: CDR1 MNHEY, CDR2 SMNVEV (reference sequence). The length of the CDR3 is 14 residues. The J segment lost 7 bases and the V segment lost 6 bases, leaving 9 bases of the junction unmatched. The CDR3 DNA is TGTGCCAGCAGCCTCGACAGGGTAGGGCAGCCCCAGCATTTT. It encodes CASSLDRVGQPQHF.

The chain joins TRBV5-1 to TRBJ2-7; 7 bases line up with TRBD2. Germline values: CDR1 SGHRS, CDR2 YFSETQ. The CDR3 covers 15 residues. The V gene end was trimmed by 0 bases and the J gene end by 5 bases; junction bases not matched to a gene: 8. The CDR3: CASSLAWGRADEQYF. Written as DNA, the CDR3 is TGCGCCAGCAGCTTGGCATGGGGGAGGGCCGACGAGCAGTACTTC.

The chain combines TRBV7-2 with TRBJ1-1; 9 nucleotides align to TRBD1. This CDR3 has 15 amino acids. After removal of 3 bases from V and 7 bases from J, the junction contained 9 bases not matched to a gene. Per germline, CDR1 SGHTA and CDR2 FQGNSA. CDR3 DNA: TGTGCCAGCAGCTTCGCGGGGACAGGGACTATTGAAGCTTTCTTT. Protein: CASSFAGTGTIEAFF.

The V and J genes are TRBV6-6 and TRBJ2-1; possibly TRBD1 for D (5 bases). CDR1 is MNHNY, CDR2 SVGAGI, per germline (reference sequence). V lost 3 bases, J lost 7 bases, and 16 bases lay in between. The CDR3 has 15 residues. CDR3 bases: TGTGCCAGCAGTTATCTCCGCGGCAGGGCTAATGAGCAGTTCTTC. Translated, it gives CASSYLRGRANEQFF.

The V and J genes are TRBV18 and TRBJ2-1, with 7 nucleotides matching TRBD2. This CDR3 contains 15 residues. The ends lost 3 bases at V and 8 bases at J; junction bases unmatched: 10. The germline gives CDR1 KGHSH, CDR2 LQKENI. CDR3 in amino acids: CASSPPSGKVYEQFF. The CDR3 nucleotides are TGTGCCAGCTCACCCCCCAGCGGGAAGGTCTATGAGCAGTTCTTC.

The chain uses TRBV4-1 and TRBJ2-3; no clear D gene. CDR3 length equals 11 residues. Trimming stripped 5 bases from V and 5 bases from J, with 5 bases between. Per the germline V gene, CDR1 is MGHRA and CDR2 is YSYEKL. The chain's CDR3 is CASSFLDTQYF. CDR3 DNA: TGCGCCAGCAGCTTTTTAGATACGCAGTATTTT.

This clone was observed a few times. The V call is TRBV4-1, the J call TRBJ2-7; D unclear. Germline V CDR1 and CDR2: MGHRA, YSYEKL. V lost 2 bases and J 8 bases, leaving 25 bases between the germline ends. The CDR3 length is 17 residues. Here the CDR3 DNA reads TGCGCCAGCAGCCAATCGCCTGTTCAGACCCAAGATTCGAAGCAGTACTTC. This sequence encodes CASSQSPVQTQDSKQYF.

The chain links TRBV28 to TRBJ2-1; TRBD2 matches 14 bases. V lost 2 bases, J lost 8 bases, and 2 bases stayed unmatched. The germline V gene has CDR1 MDHEN and CDR2 SYDVKM. CDR3 size: 15 residues. CDR3: CASSLGTSGSYEQFF. The CDR3 DNA reads TGTGCCAGCAGTTTAGGGACTAGCGGGAGTTATGAGCAGTTCTTC.

This clone was seen a single time. The chain carries TRBV6-1 and TRBJ2-2; 10 bases match TRBD2. J gave up 5 bases and V 7 bases, and 7 bases lay outside the gene matches. The CDR3 is 15 residues long. Looked up from germline, CDR1 is MNHNS and CDR2 is SASEGT. The CDR3 reads CASIVGLAVTGELFF. The DNA for the CDR3 is TGTGCCAGCATAGTCGGACTAGCGGTGACCGGGGAGCTGTTTTTT.

This chain connects TRBV9 to TRBJ2-3, with 12 bases identical to TRBD2. Germline CDR1 SGDLS, CDR2 YYNGEE. This CDR3 comprises 19 residues. The V segment lost 3 bases and the J segment 5 bases; nucleotides outside the gene matches: 16. The CDR3 sequence is CASSASISLAGGNLDTQYF. The CDR3 region has the DNA TGTGCCAGCAGCGCGTCAATATCACTAGCGGGAGGAAATCTAGATACGCAGTATTTT.

This sequence joins TRBV7-3 and TRBJ2-2; D is possibly TRBD2 (6 bases). Germline CDR1 and CDR2: SGHTA and FQGTGA. CDR3 length: 16 amino acids. Trimming shortened V by 2 bases and J by 4 bases, and 14 bases separated the two germline ends. CDR3 DNA: TGTGCCAGCAGCTTAGGGGGGAGACGTGTCACCGGGGAGCTGTTTTTT. It specifies CASSLGGRRVTGELFF.

In this sample, this clone turned up a few times. This chain joins TRBV7-7 and TRBJ2-7; the match to TRBD1 covers 9 bases. The V segment lost 5 bases and the J segment 3 bases; nucleotides outside the gene matches: 5. This CDR3 contains 14 residues. Germline assignment: CDR1 SSHAT and CDR2 FNYEAQ (reference sequence). The CDR3 region is CASSVGTGNYEQYF. DNA for the CDR3: TGTGCCAGCAGCGTCGGGACAGGGAACTACGAGCAGTACTTC.

The chain recombines TRBV30 with TRBJ1-2; D gene uncertain. Per germline, CDR1 GTSNPN and CDR2 SVGIG (reference sequence). The CDR3 is 12 amino acids. V lost 4 bases and J 4 bases, leaving 10 bases between the germline ends. CDR3 DNA sequence: TGTGCCTGGAACGAGGGAAGCTATGGCTACACCTTC. Its protein product is CAWNEGSYGYTF.

The rearrangement joins TRBV10-3 to TRBJ2-7; 8 nucleotides agree with TRBD2. This CDR3 has 15 residues. J lost 3 bases, V lost 10 bases, and 14 bases had no gene match. Germline assignment: CDR1 ENHRY and CDR2 SYGVKD. CDR3 in amino acids: CATAPTSGKNYEQYF. For the CDR3, the DNA is TGTGCCACCGCGCCTACTAGCGGTAAGAACTACGAGCAGTACTTC.